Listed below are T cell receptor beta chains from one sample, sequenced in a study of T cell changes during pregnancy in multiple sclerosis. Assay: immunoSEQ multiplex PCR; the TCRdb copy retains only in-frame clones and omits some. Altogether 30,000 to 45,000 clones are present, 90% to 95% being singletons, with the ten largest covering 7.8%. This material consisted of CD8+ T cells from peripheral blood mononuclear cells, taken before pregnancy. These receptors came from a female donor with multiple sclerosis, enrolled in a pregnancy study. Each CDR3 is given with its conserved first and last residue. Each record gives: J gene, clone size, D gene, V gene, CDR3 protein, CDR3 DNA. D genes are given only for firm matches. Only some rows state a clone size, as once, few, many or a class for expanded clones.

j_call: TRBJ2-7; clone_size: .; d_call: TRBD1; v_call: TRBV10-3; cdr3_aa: CAISESTTGVYEQYF; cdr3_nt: TGTGCCATCAGTGAGTCGACGACAGGGGTCTACGAGCAGTACTTC
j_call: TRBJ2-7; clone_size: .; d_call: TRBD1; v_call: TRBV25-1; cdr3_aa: CASQGVPYEQYF; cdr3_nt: TGTGCCAGCCAGGGGGTTCCCTACGAGCAGTACTTC
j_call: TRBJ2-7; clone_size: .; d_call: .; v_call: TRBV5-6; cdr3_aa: CASSFAGVQGPYEQYF; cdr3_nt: TGTGCCAGCAGCTTCGCTGGGGTCCAGGGTCCATACGAGCAGTACTTC
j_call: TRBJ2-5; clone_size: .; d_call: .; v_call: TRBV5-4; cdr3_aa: CASSLPQAGDETQYF; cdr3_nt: TGTGCCAGCAGCTTGCCCCAGGCAGGGGACGAGACCCAGTACTTC
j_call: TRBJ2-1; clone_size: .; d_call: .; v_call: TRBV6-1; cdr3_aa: CASSETVEQFF; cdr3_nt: TGTGCCAGCAGTGAAACGGTGGAGCAGTTCTTC
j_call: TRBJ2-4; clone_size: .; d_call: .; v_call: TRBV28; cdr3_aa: CASNKLADRSGVSKNIQYF; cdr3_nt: TGTGCCAGCAACAAATTGGCCGACAGGTCCGGGGTCTCCAAAAACATTCAGTACTTC
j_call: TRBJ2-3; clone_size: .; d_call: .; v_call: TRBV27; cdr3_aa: CASSLGPHIGEDTQYF; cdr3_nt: TGTGCCAGCAGTTTAGGGCCGCACATCGGTGAGGATACGCAGTATTTT
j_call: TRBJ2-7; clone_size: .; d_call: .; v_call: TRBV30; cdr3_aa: CACHGWRSYEQYF; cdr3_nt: TGTGCCTGCCATGGGTGGCGGTCCTACGAGCAGTACTTC
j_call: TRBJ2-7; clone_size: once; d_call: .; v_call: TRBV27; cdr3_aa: CASSPLRTDEQYF; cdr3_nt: TGTGCCAGCAGCCCTCTCCGGACAGACGAGCAGTACTTC
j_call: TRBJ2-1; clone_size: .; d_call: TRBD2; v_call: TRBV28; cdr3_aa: CASKGLAGGPGEQFF; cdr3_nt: TGTGCCAGCAAAGGACTAGCGGGAGGGCCGGGTGAGCAGTTCTTC
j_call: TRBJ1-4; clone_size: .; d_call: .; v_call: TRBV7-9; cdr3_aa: CASSLGRSEKLFF; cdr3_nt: TGTGCCAGCAGCTTGGGGCGAAGTGAAAAACTGTTTTTT
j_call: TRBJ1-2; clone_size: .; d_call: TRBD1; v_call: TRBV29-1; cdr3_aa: CSGLSDRAYGYTF; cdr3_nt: TGCAGCGGTCTATCAGACAGGGCCTATGGCTACACCTTC
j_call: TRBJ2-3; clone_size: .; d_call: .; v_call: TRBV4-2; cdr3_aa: CASSQDLDTPITDTQYF; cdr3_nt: TGTGCCAGCAGCCAAGACCTGGACACCCCAATCACAGATACGCAGTATTTT
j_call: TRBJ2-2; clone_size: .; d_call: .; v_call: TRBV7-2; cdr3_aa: CASSLARGNTGELFF; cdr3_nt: TGTGCCAGCAGCTTAGCCAGGGGGAACACCGGGGAGCTGTTTTTT
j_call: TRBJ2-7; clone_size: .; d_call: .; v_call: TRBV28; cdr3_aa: CASSLLLETYEQYF; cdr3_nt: TGTGCCAGCAGTTTATTACTGGAGACCTACGAGCAGTACTTC
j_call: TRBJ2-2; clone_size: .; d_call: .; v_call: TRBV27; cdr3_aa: CATQTGPNTGELFF; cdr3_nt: TGTGCCACCCAGACAGGCCCGAACACCGGGGAGCTGTTTTTT